The 18 T cell receptor beta chains in this list originate from one sample, sequenced in a study of T cell responses to AZD1222 COVID-19 vaccine. Sequencing was performed with immunoSEQ multiplex PCR; in TCRdb, only in-frame clones are kept and a portion is missing. The sample holds around 53,000 clones, 80% to 90% seen once. Sequenced here: peripheral blood, sampled 28 days after the second AZD1222 dose. Receptor source: an adult who received the AZD1222 COVID-19 vaccine.

The genes are TRBV6-5 and TRBJ2-5; D remains unclear. Germline values: CDR1 MNHEY, CDR2 SVGAGI. The CDR3 loop spans 15 amino acids. Trimming took off 4 bases at V and 2 bases at J, with 14 bases between the two ends. CDR3 in DNA: TGTGCCAGCAGTTCCTACTTGGGCAGTCAAGAGACCCAGTACTTC. Translating gives CASSSYLGSQETQYF.

The rearrangement uses TRBV28 and TRBJ1-5; D uncertain. In germline, CDR1 is MDHEN, CDR2 SYDVKM. The CDR3 length is 12 residues. Deletions cut 8 bases from V and 4 bases from J, with 9 bases between. For the CDR3, the DNA is TGTGCCAGCGACTGGCAGAATCAGCCCCAGCATTTT. Translation: CASDWQNQPQHF.

V and J are TRBV12-3 or TRBV12-4 and TRBJ2-1, with TRBD2 identical over 10 bases. This CDR3 is built from 13 residues. The trim removed 10 bases at V and 7 bases at J, leaving 7 bases unmatched. This CDR3 reads CATSGTSVNEQFF. The DNA for the CDR3 is TGTGCCACTTCCGGGACTAGCGTAAATGAGCAGTTCTTC.

The chain employs TRBV20-1 and TRBJ2-3; 7 nucleotides align to TRBD2. Trimming removed 3 bases from V and 3 bases from J; junction bases left unmatched: 9. Germline values: CDR1 DFQATT, CDR2 SNEGSKA (reference sequence). The CDR3 runs 15 residues. The CDR3 DNA follows: TGCAGTGCTAGTCAGGCGGGAGATCAAACAGATACGCAGTATTTT. Amino acids: CSASQAGDQTDTQYF.

The chain combines TRBV7-3 with TRBJ2-1; 12 bases line up with TRBD1. The CDR3 has 17 amino acids. In germline, CDR1 is SGHTA, CDR2 FQGTGA. Trimming at V came to 5 bases and at J to 4 bases, leaving 9 bases not matched to a gene. The CDR3 loop is CASSQTGQGAGYNEQFF. The CDR3 DNA is TGTGCCAGCAGCCAAACGGGACAGGGGGCCGGATACAATGAGCAGTTCTTC.

This chain uses TRBV6-1 with TRBJ2-1; D might be TRBD1 (5 bases). Germline loops: CDR1 MNHNS, CDR2 SASEGT. The V end was cut by 1 base, the J end by 4 bases, with 14 bases between. CDR3 size: 16 residues. CDR3 in DNA: TGTGCCAGCAGTGAAGGGCCAGGACAAGCTTACAATGAGCAGTTCTTC. It translates to CASSEGPGQAYNEQFF.

Comments on this clone: Germline and junction disagree at one end, which may indicate a read error. This chain connects TRBV19 to TRBJ1-3; D unresolved. The length of the CDR3 is 14 residues. Germline CDR1 is LNHDA and CDR2 is SQIVND (reference sequence). The CDR3 spells CTSSTVGRGNTIYF. CDR3 in DNA: TGTACCAGTAGTACTGTGGGCCGCGGAAACACCATATATTTT.

The V gene is TRBV9, the J gene TRBJ1-1; 9 nucleotides line up with TRBD1. V dropped 5 bases and J dropped 4; count of bases not matched to a gene: 3. The CDR3 sequence is 13 residues long. Germline CDR1 is SGDLS and CDR2 is YYNGEE. DNA for the CDR3: TGTGCCAGCAGGACAGGGGGGGCCACTGAAGCTTTCTTT. This encodes CASRTGGATEAFF.

This clone was found once. CDR3 coding DNA: TGTGCCAGCAGAATAGCGGGAGGAGAGACCCAGTACTTC. It specifies CASRIAGGETQYF. This chain joins TRBV12-3 or TRBV12-4 and TRBJ2-5; 10 nucleotides line up with TRBD2. The CDR3 contains 13 residues. With V trimmed by 6 bases and J by 4 bases, 2 bases remained unmatched.

The chain has TRBV7-2 and TRBJ2-5; 8 nucleotides align to TRBD2. Losses at the gene ends were 0 bases for V and 4 bases for J; bases not matched to a gene: 13. The germline gives CDR1 SGHTA, CDR2 FQGNSA. This CDR3 contains 18 residues. In nucleotides, the CDR3 is TGTGCCAGCAGCTTAGCGCACCTAGCGGGCCTGGGGCCAGAGACCCAGTACTTC. Translating it yields CASSLAHLAGLGPETQYF.

This clone was counted a single time. The chain has TRBV5-5 and TRBJ2-5; D not resolved. The CDR3 is 13 amino acids. Germline V gene lookup returns CDR1 SGHKS and CDR2 YYEKEE (reference sequence). The V gene lost 2 bases and the J gene lost 2 bases, with 7 bases spanning the gap. Here the CDR3 DNA reads TGTGCCAGCAGCTTTTTGGGACAAGAGACCCAGTACTTC. The encoded protein is CASSFLGQETQYF. Drawing the rest from reference TRBV5-5 and TRBJ2-5, the complete variable domain is DAGVTQSPTHLIKTRGQQVTLRCSPISGHKSVSWYQQVLGQGPQFIFQYYEKEERGRGNFPDRFSARQFPNYSSELNVNALLLGDSALYLCASSFLGQETQYFGPGTRLLVL.

This clone was counted a single time. This chain connects TRBV5-1 to TRBJ2-3; a weak D match, TRBD2 (6 bases). V dropped 1 base and J dropped 2 bases, with 11 bases sitting between them. The V gene's germline CDR1 is SGHRS and CDR2 YFSETQ. This CDR3 is built from 15 residues. The CDR3 loop is CASSLTRGATDTQYF. In DNA, the CDR3 is TGCGCCAGCAGCTTGACTCGCGGGGCCACAGATACGCAGTATTTT.

The rearrangement links TRBV7-8 to TRBJ1-4; D perhaps matches TRBD1 (5 bases). V was pared by 1 base and J by 3 bases, with 24 bases between. The CDR3 has 20 amino acids. In germline, CDR1 is SGHVS, CDR2 FQNEAQ. The CDR3 region has the DNA TGTGCCAGCAGCTTAGGTGGTGGTCCGAATCCAGGGTGGTCTAATGAAAAACTGTTTTTT. It codes for CASSLGGGPNPGWSNEKLFF.

The V gene is TRBV5-1, the J gene TRBJ2-6; a possible D gene is TRBD1 (6 bases). CDR3 length: 15 residues. Trimming took 5 bases from V and 1 from J, leaving 10 bases between them. CDR1 is SGHRS and CDR2 is YFSETQ in the germline V gene. CDR3 residues: CASSNQGSGANVLTF. CDR3 coding DNA: TGCGCCAGCAGTAATCAGGGGTCTGGGGCCAACGTCCTGACTTTC. The full variable domain, completed using reference TRBV5-1 and TRBJ2-6, is KAGVTQTPRYLIKTRGQQVTLSCSPISGHRSVSWYQQTPGQGLQFLFEYFSETQRNKGNFPGRFSGRQFSNSRSEMNVSTLELGDSALYLCASSNQGSGANVLTFGAGSRLTVL.

The chain employs TRBV6-2 or TRBV6-3 and TRBJ2-7; the match to TRBD2 covers 7 bases. Looked up from germline, CDR1 is MNHEY and CDR2 is SVGEGT. The V segment lost 6 bases and the J segment 2 bases; nucleotides outside the gene matches: 10. The CDR3 is 15 amino acids. This CDR3 is CASSSPSGGTYEQYF. The CDR3 DNA is TGTGCCAGCAGCAGCCCTAGCGGAGGAACCTACGAGCAGTACTTC.

The rearrangement links TRBV4-2 to TRBJ2-1; 8 positions match TRBD1. V was clipped by 4 bases and J by 3 bases; unmatched bases: 8. There are 16 residues in the CDR3. Germline CDR1 and CDR2: LGHNA and YNFKEQ. The CDR3 bases are TGTGCCAGCAGCCTGGGACGGACAGGGAACTACAATGAGCAGTTCTTC. It codes for CASSLGRTGNYNEQFF.

This clone appeared once. The chain employs TRBV5-6 and TRBJ1-2; perhaps TRBD1 as D (5 bases). Trimming pared 4 bases from V and 2 bases from J, leaving 9 bases between. The germline gives CDR1 SGHDT, CDR2 YYEEEE. CDR3 length: 13 amino acids. The CDR3 sequence is CASSARGNYGYTF. CDR3 DNA: TGTGCCAGCAGCGCGCGGGGCAACTATGGCTACACCTTC.

CDR3 sequence (DNA): TGTGCCACCAGCGCCGGACTAGCGGGAGTCTCTAACATTGAGCAGTTCTTC. Translation gives CATSAGLAGVSNIEQFF. The V and J genes are TRBV24-1 and TRBJ2-1; 13 nucleotides line up with TRBD2. Trimming cost V 7 bases and J 9 bases; bases outside gene matches: 14. Germline-derived CDR1 and CDR2 are KGHDR and SFDVKD. CDR3 length: 17 amino acids.